This T cell receptor beta chain is from a study of T cell responses to AZD1222 COVID-19 vaccine. On this clone itself: Its antigen is unknown.

Germline V gene lookup returns CDR1 SEHNR and CDR2 FQNEAQ (reference sequence). The CDR3 spans 14 residues. The V end lost 2 bases, the J end lost 0 bases, and 5 bases lay between the germline ends. Generated by immunoSEQ multiplex PCR, the TCRdb table keeps only in-frame clones and is missing some. The sample lists about 140,000 clones, around nine tenths occurring once. Study results and limitations: Nearly half of spike-specific TCRs reportedly target unmutated variant regions. Only after the peak T cell response were repertoires sampled. Baseline seropositives among AZD1222 recipients totaled only 6 or 7. Donors were mostly white British, more females; clonal diversity possibly underestimated.

V usage is TRBV7-9 and J usage is TRBJ1-3; D is unclear. The TCR was taken from an adult in good health. The specimen comprised peripheral blood, sampled on day 0 of AZD1222 vaccination. CDR3 region: CASSLSSSGNTIYF. As DNA, the CDR3 is TGTGCCAGCAGCTTAAGTTCCTCTGGAAACACCATATATTTT.